The TCR beta chain under discussion was sequenced for a study of cytomegalovirus exposure and HLA in healthy donors (dated 2017 in TCRdb). For the study in its entirety: According to an earlier analysis of 587 of the donors, 150 million to 200 million T cells yielded over 100 million unique TCR beta sequences and 250 to 350 Gb of sequence data. Roughly five DR-DQ haplotypes were handled as single units for association and clustering, since linkage in the cohort was strong. Using immunosequencing, the study profiled T cell repertoires from 500 to 800 subjects and related those repertoires to cytomegalovirus serostatus. High-throughput TCR immunosequencing, statistical association of individual TCRs with disease status, and machine learning were combined to predict cytomegalovirus infection status. Every discovery cohort repertoire had been produced on one sequencing platform. The number of typed donors differed by locus: roughly 620-640 for A, B, C, DRB1 and DQB1; 522 for DQA1; approximately 600 for DPA1; and some 470 for DPB1. Donor age, sex, ethnicity and CMV serostatus were compiled alongside the repertoire data. Of the 350 to 450 genotyped donors, 75% to 85% were placed in the genetic ancestry cluster associated with self-reported Caucasian donors. The study aimed to test whether cataloging public T cell receptors could reveal signatures of past pathogen exposure. In a later genetic analysis, genome-wide SNP genotypes for about three fifths of the 666 donors were used, and that subset was treated as a discovery cohort. An early release covering approximately 600 HLA-typed donors comprised 300 to 350 gigabases of sequencing data and some 79 million unique TCR sequences. In addition to the first cohort of 666 subjects, a separate validation cohort of 120 different subjects was used. On average, 235,054 unique TCR beta nucleotide sequences were sequenced per donor among fewer than 500 genotyped donors of the cohort, with roughly 18% of those sequences being non-productive. In a later analysis, previously published TCR beta repertoires from several hundred donors were re-analyzed and high-resolution HLA genotyping was added so that TCR occurrence patterns could be studied. An earlier analysis of 500 to 650 of the donors applied high-throughput TCR beta sequencing to assess whether each TCR beta V gene segment acted as functional or pseudogenic. Both class I and class II loci were covered by HLA typing, at four-digit resolution. Rather than drawing on any new phenotypic data, the later analysis identified candidate immune exposures from TCR beta sequences and the way those sequences occurred across donors. Overall study outcomes, separate from this receptor: In vitro tests confirmed that a few of the cytomegalovirus-associated TCR beta chains recognize cytomegalovirus antigens. Compared with the approximately 700-donor mean, donors in an Asian-associated ancestry cluster had fewer N-insertions in productive TCRs, according to a later genetic analysis. V-gene and J-gene trimming of TCR beta chains was associated with a missense DCLRE1C variant in a later genetic analysis, and the association was replicated in an independent cohort. Several of the top co-occurrence clusters appeared to be linked to parvovirus B19, influenza, CMV and Epstein-Barr virus, according to a later analysis. A group of highly shared sequence variants was considered likely to be a technical artifact of the sequencing pipeline. A further reported finding was that TCR beta sequences accurately predicted the HLA-A and HLA-B alleles for most subjects in the first cohort. The study gave a list of 150 to 200 TCR beta chains associated with cytomegalovirus. Cytomegalovirus status was reported to be diagnosed by the classifier with high specificity and sensitivity in both the original and validation cohorts. The authors suggested that the approach could potentially be generalized to other disease states and immunological phenotypes. While some public TCRs were present in many individuals, most TCR sequences turned up only very rarely across donors. The presence/absence analyses assumed that sequencing depth was roughly uniform across donors, and that assumption may not be true. HLA typing was unavailable for some donors at each locus, so association tests used only the typed subset. The only immune exposure information available for the cohort was CMV serostatus. In an earlier analysis of more than 500 of the donors, most TCR beta V segments appeared in productive rearrangements about 87% or about 30% of the time, broadly matching IMGT annotations. In a later analysis, most CMV-associated TCR beta chains were found to appear HLA-restricted, with HLA associations seemingly driven largely by CMV exposure. Because the 87-base-pair reads could not distinguish some IMGT-functional V segments, including TRBV6-2 and TRBV6-3, those segments were excluded. When HLA alleles, especially DR and DQ, strongly co-occurred, attributing TCR associations to individual alleles was difficult. According to a later analysis, TCR association rates differed among HLA loci, with DRB1 alleles showing the most associated TCRs and HLA-C alleles showing the fewest. Approximately 16 rarely observed V segments, including chromosome 9 orphons, were excluded from the earlier analysis of about 610 of the donors because counts were too low. A later analysis found that HLA-associated TCR beta chains were more clonally expanded and had lower generation probabilities than equally common non-associated chains. Specific HLA alleles were associated with 15,000 to 20,000 TCR beta sequences at a false discovery rate of 0.05 in a later analysis. Linkage disequilibrium might explain the correlated functional status among segregating V segments, but an unknown experimental factor could not be excluded. This cohort had only TCR beta chains sequenced, and the lack of alpha or paired-chain data limited which features could be detected.

Libraries came from the immunoSEQ multiplex PCR assay. For the multiplex PCR, a mixture combining 60 forward primers for TCR Vbeta segments and 13 reverse primers for TCR Jbeta segments was used. The CDR3 region of rearranged TCR beta genes was amplified from genomic DNA with a multiplex PCR assay. The Illumina HiSeq System was used to sequence the amplified TCR beta libraries as 87-base-pair reads. In the source study's methods: Across the 700 or so repertoires, a later analysis counted roughly 77 million unique TCR beta chains, approximately 12 million of which were shared by at least two donors. A nearest-neighbor algorithm error-corrected the raw reads and collapsed the reads into unique sequences, merging closely related sequences to remove PCR and sequencing errors. To assign V, D and J gene segments, CDR3 sequences were aligned to IMGT reference sequences. Each retained sequence needed at least a six-nucleotide match to both a V gene segment and a J gene segment. Rearrangements were called productive when the CDR3 lacked stop codons and stayed in frame with V and J; all others were non-productive. Following IMGT convention, CDR3 was defined as the stretch from the second conserved V-encoded cysteine up to the conserved J-encoded phenylalanine. Sequences without an unambiguous match to a single V gene segment were excluded from the earlier analysis of several hundred of the donors. In an earlier analysis of approximately 590 of the donors, V segments were called functional above 56.7% productive rearrangements and were called segregating when the between-donor standard deviation exceeded 5%. A statistical classification framework was built to diagnose cytomegalovirus status from the catalog of TCR beta chain sequences. A later analysis assigned V and J genes by comparing TCR nucleotide sequences with IMGT/GENE-DB human TR gene sequences. A later analysis assigned CDR3 sequences and most-parsimonious VDJ recombination scenarios with the TCRdist pipeline. In a later analysis, each TCR beta chain was defined by its CDR3 amino acid sequence together with its V-gene family, and reads without a unique V-gene family were excluded. In a later analysis, some 600 highly shared, low-generation-probability nucleotide sequences were removed to address suspected cross-contamination and a sequencing artifact. A later analysis calculated a clonal expansion index for each public chain from normalized within-repertoire ranks of inferred template counts. In a later analysis, generation probabilities were computed using a VDJ recombination model fitted to out-of-frame rearrangements, and the results were checked against IGoR. Hypergeometric tests were used in a later analysis to score TCR-TCR, TCR-HLA and TCR-CMV co-occurrence, with a repertoire-size bias correction applied to the TCR pairs. To estimate false discovery rates, a later analysis permuted the HLA or CMV assignments 20 times. In a later analysis, co-occurring TCRs were grouped using DBSCAN, with TCRdist sequence similarity added in when clustering inside HLA-allele-positive subsets. Repertoires with fewer than 30,000 or more than 120,000 public chains were left out of co-occurrence clustering, as were four to six repertoires with anomalous nucleotide sharing. This immuneACCESS table, as held by TCRdb, lists in-frame sequences with V and J called but not all clones. Of the missing ones, under half trace to an unresolved V gene in checked studies; the others have no known cause. The V and J calls and clone size come from that table; D and trimming were worked out from the DNA. For this sample there are 130,000 to 150,000 clones; around 82% appear just once. Around 2.4% of the sample rests with the top ten.

For this clone: The specificity of this receptor is unknown. Per-nucleotide qualities are absent, and no much larger clonotype sits a single base away.

CDR1 and CDR2 are read off the germline V gene (reference sequence) as LNHDA and SQIVND. Inclusive of the bounding cysteine and phenylalanine, the CDR3 is 16 residues long. The DNA shown is the 48-base CDR3, in frame from base 1. V gives up 2 bases and J gives up 2 bases, and the segment between their germline ends measures 13 bases. The cohort consisted of hundreds of healthy bone marrow donors. All cohort members were sampled while nominally healthy, although unrecorded immune exposures were likely present. The donor was CMV seropositive and was included in the group of approximately 300 seropositive cohort members. Every donor gave a peripheral blood sample, and the peripheral blood mononuclear cells from that sample were used for TCR beta sequencing. The Qiagen DNeasy Blood Extraction Kit was used to extract genomic DNA from the blood cell samples.

The sequence came from a young woman in good health and CMV-seropositive. The chain links TRBV19 with TRBJ2-1; D gene: possibly TRBD2, on 7 matching bases. What was sequenced was PBMCs. The sequence in DNA is TGTGCCAGTAGTATAATCGGGGGGCGAACCTACAATGAGCAGTTCTTC. This is translated as CASSIIGGRTYNEQFF.